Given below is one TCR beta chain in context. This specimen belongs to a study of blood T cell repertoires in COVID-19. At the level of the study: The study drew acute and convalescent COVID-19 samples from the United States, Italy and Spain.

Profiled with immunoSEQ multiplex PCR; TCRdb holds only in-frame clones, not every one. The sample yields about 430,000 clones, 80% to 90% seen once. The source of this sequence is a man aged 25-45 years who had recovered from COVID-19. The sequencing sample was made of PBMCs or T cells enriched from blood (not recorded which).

The DNA of the CDR3 is TGTGCCATTACAGGGGGCTCTGAGCAGTTCTTC. Its protein product is CAITGGSEQFF. The V and J genes are TRBV10-3 and TRBJ2-1, with 9 nucleotides matching TRBD1. The V gene's germline CDR1 is ENHRY and CDR2 SYGVKD. V lost 9 bases to trimming and J lost 9 bases; unmatched junction nucleotides: 3. The CDR3 length is 11 residues.